The entry that follows covers one T cell receptor beta chain sequence. This clonotype was counted ten times or more. Its antigen is currently not known. No base qualities exist here, and no much larger clone lies one base off it. This sample is drawn from a study of T cells in Graves' hyperthyroidism and ophthalmopathy (dated by TCRdb to between 2017 and 2020). Some background on the complete study: Peripheral blood was sampled at the time of initial diagnosis, prior to any treatment. To identify TCR V-J signatures that set the groups apart, the researchers used a discovery cohort of more than 95 patients, made up of around 42 with Graves' ophthalmopathy and about 55 with stable Graves' hyperthyroidism. Prospective prediction of ophthalmopathy was tested in an independent validation cohort consisting of about 20 hyperthyroidism patients and 15 or so patients who later progressed to ophthalmopathy. For training and testing, the 100 or so patients in the discovery cohort were randomly divided in a 7:3 ratio. Thyroid tissue and blood T-cell repertoires from roughly six Graves' hyperthyroidism patients were also compared in the study. After sampling, hyperthyroidism patients received methimazole starting at 30 mg daily, and ophthalmopathy patients received high-dose intravenous methylprednisolone. According to the paper, TCR Vbeta CDR3 sequencing was carried out on 135 peripheral blood samples, which came from approximately 41 ophthalmopathy, around 75 hyperthyroidism and about 17 progressor patients. What the work shows at the level of the full study, not this receptor alone: Ophthalmopathy was separated from stable hyperthyroidism by a 13 V-J signature model, with approximately 89% sensitivity and 81% to 82% specificity obtained in cross-validation and 80%/75% obtained in testing. No statistical method was used to fix the sample size in advance, and group allocation was not hidden from the investigators. During validation, the model predicted progression to ophthalmopathy a median of roughly six months ahead of onset, with approximately 70% sensitivity and roughly 72% specificity. Most expanded thyroid clonotypes (frequency above 0.001) were also detected in blood, suggesting blood repertoires may reflect thyroid immune responses.

Ophthalmopathy patients had moderately to severely active disease, with a Clinical Activity Score of 3 or more, a NOSPECS grade of 4 or more, and a disease duration of less than 3 months. Patients with uncontrolled infections, other autoimmune diseases, pregnancy or lactation were excluded. Diagnoses were established on the basis of clinical symptoms, serum thyroxine and TRAb, thyroid ultrasound, and orbital computed tomography. PBMCs were isolated from about 10 ml of fresh peripheral blood by Ficoll-Paque density gradient centrifugation. Trizol reagent was used to extract total RNA, and RNA quality was then checked on an Agilent 2100 Bioanalyzer. Amplification of TCR beta CDR3 regions was carried out from RNA transcripts. The TCR CDR3 was subjected to a first round of RT-PCR using the HTBI primer set and the Qiagen OneStep RT-PCR kit. Libraries were constructed in a second round of multiplex PCR, after which size selection and purification were performed. Paired-end sequencing of the libraries was performed with 100 bp reads on an Illumina HiSeq2000. As for the authors' bioinformatics: SOAPnuke was used to process the raw data, with reads discarded if the reads contained adapters or uncalled bases, had a mean Phred below 15, or lacked an exact constant-primer or identifier match. COPE v1.2.5 was used to merge the high-quality paired reads, and each unique nucleotide sequence was defined as a clonotype. MiTCR v1.1 was used to align the clonotypes against IMGT TRBV, TRBD and TRBJ reference segments. Only V-J combinations with frequency above 0.0001, covering about 99% of repertoires, were analysed. A TCS score was defined as the ratio of F50 (clonal expansion) to E x V (chaos), with BLOSUM62-based TCRdist applied between CDR3 peptides within each V-J. Welch's t-statistics and random forest reduced 500 to 650 V-J features to about 12, which were used in a naive Bayes classifier (R e1071). Thyroid-blood repertoire similarity was quantified with the Morisita-Horn index. Using fastp at Q25 and MiXCR, TCRdb reprocessed the public reads and kept productive beta chains. Rows with one shared CDR3 protein collapse into an entry with the most common genes and DNA. The V and J calls follow TCRdb's processing rather than the paper's. The sample profile shows approximately 600,000 distinct CDR3 sequences; about 14% of them were found once. The ten biggest clones cover approximately 4.2% of the sample.

The CDR1 and CDR2 encoded by the germline V gene (reference sequence) are MNHEY and SMNVEV. V is clipped by 3 bases and J by 1 base, and the sequence between their germline boundaries is 10 bases long. The CDR3 runs 14 residues from the cysteine to the phenylalanine. CDR3 DNA is the only sequence kept; it has 42 bases, read in frame from the first base. Input material: blood. This receptor was taken from a woman in her 40s with Graves' ophthalmopathy. The chain is encoded by TRBV27 joined to TRBJ2-7, and the D gene may be TRBD2, 5 bases matching. The DNA sequence is as follows: TGTGCCAGCAGTTTGAGGGCCGCTTCCTACGAGCAGTACTTC. The resulting protein is CASSLRAASYEQYF.